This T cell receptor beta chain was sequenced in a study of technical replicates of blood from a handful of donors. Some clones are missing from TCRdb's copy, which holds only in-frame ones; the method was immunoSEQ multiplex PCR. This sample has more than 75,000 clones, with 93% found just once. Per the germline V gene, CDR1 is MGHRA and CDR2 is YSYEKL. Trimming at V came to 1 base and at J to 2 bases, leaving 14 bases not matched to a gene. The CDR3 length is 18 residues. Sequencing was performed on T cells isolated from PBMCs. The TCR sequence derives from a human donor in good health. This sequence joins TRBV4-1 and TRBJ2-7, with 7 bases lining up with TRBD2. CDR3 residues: CASSQGPGSGLEAYEQYF. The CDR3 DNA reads TGCGCCAGCAGCCAAGGACCAGGGTCAGGACTAGAGGCCTACGAGCAGTACTTC.